This T cell receptor (beta chain) appears in the sequencing data of a study of blood T cell repertoires in COVID-19. The overall study: Acute and convalescent COVID-19 specimens originated in the United States, Italy and Spain. From T cells, B-cell-depleted T cells, or PBMCs came the material, which was cDNA or gDNA.

The CDR3 sequence is 14 residues long. Looked up from germline, CDR1 is LGHDT and CDR2 is YNNKEL (reference sequence). V gave up 4 bases and J gave up 6 bases, with 15 bases separating them. Repertoires were generated with immunoSEQ multiplex PCR, while TCRdb's copy carries only in-frame clones and drops some. The sample holds approximately 240,000 clones, roughly 87% seen once. Everyone who took part was roughly 18 to 89 years old, and they came from roughly 25 US areas. Grouping used clinical history reported by participants in a survey and questionnaire. This chain links TRBV3-1 (or the pseudogene TRBV3-2) with TRBJ1-1; D perhaps matches TRBD1 (6 bases). Sequenced: PBMCs or T cells enriched from blood (not recorded which). The source of this sequence is a woman in her thirties with acute COVID-19. CDR3 region: CASSPRGGSAEAFF. Written as DNA, the CDR3 is TGTGCCAGCAGCCCCAGGGGAGGGTCGGCTGAAGCTTTCTTT.